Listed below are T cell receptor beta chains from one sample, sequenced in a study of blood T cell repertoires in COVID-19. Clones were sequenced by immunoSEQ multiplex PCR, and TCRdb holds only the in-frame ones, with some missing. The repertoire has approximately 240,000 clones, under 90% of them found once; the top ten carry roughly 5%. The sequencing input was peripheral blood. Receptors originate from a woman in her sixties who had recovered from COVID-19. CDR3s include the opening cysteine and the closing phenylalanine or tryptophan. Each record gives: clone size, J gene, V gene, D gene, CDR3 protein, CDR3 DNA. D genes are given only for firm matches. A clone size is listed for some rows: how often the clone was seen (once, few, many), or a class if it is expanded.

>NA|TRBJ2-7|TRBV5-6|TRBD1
CASSLPGQGDWEQYF
TGTGCCAGCAGCCTGCCGGGACAGGGGGACTGGGAGCAGTACTTC
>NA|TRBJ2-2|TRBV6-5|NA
CAIGGDNANTGELFF
TGTGCTATCGGAGGTGATAACGCGAACACCGGGGAGCTGTTTTTT
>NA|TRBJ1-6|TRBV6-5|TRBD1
CASSYPGQGKLSPLHF
TGTGCCAGCAGTTACCCGGGACAGGGGAAGCTCTCACCCCTCCACTTT
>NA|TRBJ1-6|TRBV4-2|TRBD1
CASSQPLTGRTSPLHF
TGTGCCAGCAGCCAACCCCTGACAGGGAGGACTTCACCCCTCCACTTT
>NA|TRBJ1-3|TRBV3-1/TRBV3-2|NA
CASGLGPLPGNTIYF
TGTGCCAGCGGTTTGGGCCCTCTCCCTGGAAACACCATATATTTT
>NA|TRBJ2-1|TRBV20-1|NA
CSAKGYNEQFF
TGCAGTGCTAAGGGGTACAATGAGCAGTTCTTC
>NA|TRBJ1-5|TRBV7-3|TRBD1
CASSPGGGQPQHF
TGTGCCAGCAGCCCAGGGGGAGGTCAGCCCCAGCATTTT
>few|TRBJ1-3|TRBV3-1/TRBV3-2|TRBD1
CASSLTGSGNTIYF
TGTGCCAGCAGCCTGACAGGGTCTGGAAACACCATATATTTT
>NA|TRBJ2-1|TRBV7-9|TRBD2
CASSLAGGGDEQFF
TGTGCCAGCAGCTTAGCGGGCGGGGGGGATGAGCAGTTCTTC
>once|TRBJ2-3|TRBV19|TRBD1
CASSLQGADTQYF
TGTGCCAGTAGCTTACAGGGGGCAGATACGCAGTATTTT
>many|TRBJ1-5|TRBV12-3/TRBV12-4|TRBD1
CASSRTGNQPQHF
TGTGCCAGCTCCCGGACAGGGAATCAGCCCCAGCATTTT
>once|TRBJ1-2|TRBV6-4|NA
CASSLTSGFSSGYTF
TGTGCCAGCAGCCTAACCTCAGGGTTTTCCAGTGGCTACACCTTC
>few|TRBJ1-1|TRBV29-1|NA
CSVEDPGVTEAFF
TGCAGCGTTGAAGACCCCGGGGTCACTGAAGCTTTCTTT
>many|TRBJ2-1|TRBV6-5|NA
CASSYSSRNEQFF
TGTGCCAGCAGTTACTCGAGTCGCAATGAGCAGTTCTTC
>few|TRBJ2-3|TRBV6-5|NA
CASPAGRGKGDTQYF
TGTGCCTCACCGGCAGGGAGGGGGAAAGGAGATACGCAGTATTTT